These 32 T cell receptor beta chains were sequenced from one sample in a study of blood T cell repertoires in COVID-19. Profiling relied on immunoSEQ multiplex PCR, and the TCRdb table lists in-frame clones only, not all of them. The sample has 270,000 or so clones, roughly nine tenths seen once. The sample consisted of peripheral blood. The receptors originated from a woman aged 40 to 55 who had recovered from COVID-19.

This chain connects TRBV7-9 to TRBJ2-3; TRBD2 agrees at 9 bases. The trim removed 0 bases at V and 4 bases at J, leaving 2 bases unmatched. Per germline, CDR1 SEHNR and CDR2 FQNEAQ (reference sequence). CDR3 length: 15 amino acids. The CDR3 protein is CASSLAAGGSDTQYF. The CDR3 coding sequence is TGTGCCAGCAGCTTAGCAGCGGGAGGTTCAGATACGCAGTATTTT.

This clone was seen once. CDR3 sequence: CASSPTGGQETQYF. CDR3 sequence (DNA): TGTGCCAGTAGTCCTACAGGGGGCCAAGAGACCCAGTACTTC. The chain joins TRBV19 to TRBJ2-5, with 8 bases identical to TRBD1. CDR1 is LNHDA and CDR2 is SQIVND in the germline V gene (reference sequence). Trimming at V came to 5 bases and at J to 1 base, leaving 3 bases not matched to a gene. The CDR3 covers 14 residues.

The chain joins TRBV12-3 or TRBV12-4 to TRBJ1-2; D remains ambiguous. The CDR3 length is 12 residues. V was pared by 5 bases and J by 7 bases, with 11 bases between. Written as DNA, the CDR3 is TGTGCCAGCAGTGACTTTCAATCTGGCTACACCTTC. Translating it yields CASSDFQSGYTF.

This chain links TRBV5-8 with TRBJ2-1; 8 bases agree with TRBD2. There are 17 residues in the CDR3. The J segment lost 8 bases and the V segment lost 0 bases, leaving 13 bases of the junction unmatched. CDR1 and CDR2 from the germline V gene are SGHTS and YDEGEE. CDR3 sequence (DNA): TGTGCCAGCAGCTTGGCACTAGCGGCTACCCCGTCGGATGAGCAGTTCTTC. This codes for CASSLALAATPSDEQFF.

V gene TRBV7-2 combines with J gene TRBJ2-1, with a weak D call TRBD2 (6 bases). CDR1 is SGHTA and CDR2 is FQGNSA in the germline V gene. V lost 5 bases to trimming and J lost 15 bases, with 17 bases between them. The CDR3 has 12 amino acids. The CDR3 sequence is CASSEGRWRGFF. CDR3 in DNA: TGTGCCAGCAGCGAAGGACGGTGGCGGGGGTTCTTC.

V and J are TRBV9 and TRBJ2-3; TRBD2 matches 7 bases. Germline V gene data show CDR1 as SGDLS and CDR2 as YYNGEE. The V gene end was trimmed by 4 bases and the J gene end by 0 bases; junction bases not matched to a gene: 5. This CDR3 contains 15 residues. The CDR3 spells CASSFSGYSTDTQYF. CDR3 DNA: TGTGCCAGCAGCTTTAGCGGGTACAGCACAGATACGCAGTATTTT.

The rearrangement joins TRBV27 to TRBJ2-5; 11 bases line up with TRBD1. The germline V gene has CDR1 MNHEY and CDR2 SMNVEV (reference sequence). Trimming took 8 bases from V and 5 from J; bases not matched to a gene: 7. The CDR3 length is 14 residues. This chain's CDR3 is CASGPGQGVETQYF. CDR3 DNA: TGTGCCAGCGGACCGGGACAGGGGGTGGAGACCCAGTACTTC.

The chain joins TRBV12-5 to TRBJ2-1, with 8 bases matching TRBD2. The J segment lost 5 bases and the V segment lost 0 bases, leaving 15 bases of the junction unmatched. CDR1 and CDR2 from the germline V gene are LGHNT and FRNRAP. This CDR3 comprises 19 residues. The DNA for the CDR3 is TGTGCTAGTGGTTTGGTATTAACCGGGACTAGGTTTGGCGACAATGAGCAGTTCTTC. Translation gives CASGLVLTGTRFGDNEQFF. The whole variable domain, filled in from reference TRBV12-5 and TRBJ2-1, reads DARVTQTPRHKVTEMGQEVTMRCQPILGHNTVFWYRQTMMQGLELLAYFRNRAPLDDSGMPKDRFSAEMPDATLATLKIQPSEPRDSAVYFCASGLVLTGTRFGDNEQFFGPGTRLTVL.

Comments on this clone: At the DNA level, this CDR3 is encoded by other sequences in the same sample as well. V and J are TRBV9 and TRBJ1-6; perhaps TRBD1 as D (5 bases). The CDR3 loop spans 14 amino acids. The germline V gene encodes CDR1 SGDLS and CDR2 YYNGEE. V lost 0 bases, J lost 8 bases, and 9 bases lay in between. This chain's CDR3 is CASSVGGFDSPLHF. In nucleotides, the CDR3 is TGTGCCAGCAGCGTAGGGGGCTTTGATTCACCCCTCCACTTT.

V usage is TRBV18 and J usage is TRBJ1-3; D gene unclear. Trimming cost V 0 bases and J 0 bases, with 6 bases left between them. The length of the CDR3 is 15 residues. Germline assignment: CDR1 KGHSH and CDR2 LQKENI. CDR3 nucleotide sequence: TGTGCCAGCTCACCACCGGGCTTCTCTGGAAACACCATATATTTT. The encoded protein is CASSPPGFSGNTIYF.

The chain is built from TRBV27 and TRBJ2-7; D ambiguous. Trimming took 0 bases from V and 5 from J, leaving 14 bases between them. The germline CDR1 and CDR2 sequences are MNHEY and SMNVEV (reference sequence). CDR3 length equals 15 residues. The chain's CDR3 is CASSLSSGLENEQYF. The DNA for the CDR3 is TGTGCCAGCAGTTTATCGTCCGGGTTAGAAAACGAGCAGTACTTC.

The rearrangement joins TRBV4-1 to TRBJ2-3, with D possibly matching TRBD2 (5 bases). Trimming removed 0 bases from V and 6 bases from J, with 25 bases in between. The CDR3 loop spans 19 amino acids. Germline CDR1 is MGHRA and CDR2 is YSYEKL. The CDR3, as DNA: TGCGCCAGCAGCCAAGATCCCGGGGATAGGGCTGACGGTGAGGATACGCAGTATTTT. Amino acid sequence: CASSQDPGDRADGEDTQYF.

The CDR3 here is CASRVEPRAHTGELFF. CDR3 nucleotide sequence: TGTGCCAGCAGGGTTGAGCCCAGGGCCCACACCGGGGAGCTGTTTTTT. This chain links TRBV11-3 with TRBJ2-2; maybe TRBD1 (5 bases). Trimming stripped 6 bases from V and 3 bases from J, with 17 bases between. The CDR3 runs to 16 residues. The germline V gene has CDR1 SGHNT and CDR2 YENEEA. Complete variable domain (other parts from reference TRBV11-3 and TRBJ2-2): EAGVVQSPRYKIIEKKQPVAFWCNPISGHNTLYWYLQNLGQGPELLIRYENEEAVDDSQLPKDRFSAERLKGVDSTLKIQPAELGDSAVYLCASRVEPRAHTGELFFGEGSRLTVL.

The chain couples TRBV27 to TRBJ1-4; D unclear. The germline V and J ends were trimmed by 3 bases and 6 bases, with 14 bases remaining between them. Germline-derived CDR1 and CDR2 are MNHEY and SMNVEV (reference sequence). The CDR3 totals 15 residues. The CDR3 DNA follows: TGTGCCAGCAGTTTGTCTGGTTCGAGGGATGAAAAACTGTTTTTT. Protein: CASSLSGSRDEKLFF.

This clone was seen a handful of times. The chain is built from TRBV10-3 and TRBJ2-3; unclear D gene. The CDR3 is made up of 14 amino acids. Trimming took off 2 bases at V and 0 bases at J, with 6 bases between the two ends. Germline CDR1 and CDR2: ENHRY and SYGVKD. CDR3 sequence reads: CAISERTSTDTQYF. CDR3 DNA sequence: TGTGCCATCAGTGAGAGAACTAGCACAGATACGCAGTATTTT.

The CDR3 region has the DNA TGTGCCAGTAGTGAACTGAGGCTGGATGGCTACACCTTC. Residues: CASSELRLDGYTF. The chain employs TRBV19 and TRBJ1-2; no definite D call. The CDR3 is 13 amino acids. The V gene's germline CDR1 is LNHDA and CDR2 SQIVND (reference sequence). The germline V and J ends were trimmed by 5 bases and 6 bases, with 13 bases remaining between them.

This clone was seen more than once but under ten times. J is TRBJ2-7 and V is TRBV7-2; a weak D match, TRBD1 (6 bases). V lost 4 bases to trimming and J lost 3 bases, with 16 bases between them. The CDR3 covers 15 residues. Germline V lookup: CDR1 SGHTA, CDR2 FQGNSA. This CDR3 is CASSSGTFNDYEQYF. CDR3 sequence (DNA): TGTGCCAGCAGCTCCGGGACATTCAACGACTACGAGCAGTACTTC.

The chain links TRBV3-1 (or the pseudogene TRBV3-2) to TRBJ2-7; D is undetermined. The V and J ends lost 0 bases and 0 bases respectively, with 6 bases between them. The germline V gene encodes CDR1 LGHDT and CDR2 YNNKEL (reference sequence). The CDR3 loop spans 14 amino acids. The CDR3 is CASSQELSSYEQYF. Here the CDR3 DNA reads TGTGCCAGCAGCCAAGAACTGAGCTCCTACGAGCAGTACTTC.

The chain couples TRBV11-2 to TRBJ2-2; no definite D call. Between the trimmed V and J ends, which lost 5 bases and 4 bases, there was a span of 11 bases. In germline, CDR1 is SGHAT, CDR2 FQNNGV. The CDR3 is 14 residues long. The CDR3 loop is CASSRDEFTGELFF. The DNA for the CDR3 is TGTGCCAGCAGCCGAGATGAGTTCACCGGGGAGCTGTTTTTT.

CDR3 sequence (DNA): TGTGCCAGCAGCCCGCGGCTACAGGGGGCTAAGAGGAGCAATCAGCCCCAGCATTTT. Translated, it gives CASSPRLQGAKRSNQPQHF. The chain carries TRBV11-2 and TRBJ1-5; 9 bases map to TRBD1. From germline, CDR1 is SGHAT and CDR2 FQNNGV. The CDR3 consists of 19 residues. V lost 5 bases to trimming and J lost 1 base; unmatched junction nucleotides: 15.

The V gene is TRBV20-1, the J gene TRBJ2-3; the D is unclear. Germline-derived CDR1 and CDR2 are DFQATT and SNEGSKA (reference sequence). V shed 2 bases and J shed 2 bases, with 2 bases lying between them. The CDR3 loop spans 11 amino acids. The CDR3 coding sequence is TGCAGTGCTAGACACACAGATACGCAGTATTTT. It encodes CSARHTDTQYF.

The CDR3 DNA reads TGTGCCAGCAGTGAAAAGCGACCCGCAGGGGGCCTACTGTTTTTT. Its translation is CASSEKRPAGGLLFF. The chain couples TRBV2 to TRBJ1-4; 8 nucleotides agree with TRBD1. The CDR3 loop spans 15 amino acids. Germline loops: CDR1 SNHLY, CDR2 FYNNEI. Unmatched junction bases numbered 12, after V lost 2 bases and J lost 13 bases.

The chain carries TRBV2 and TRBJ2-1; 9 nucleotides match TRBD2. The CDR3 loop spans 17 amino acids. The V gene's germline CDR1 is SNHLY and CDR2 FYNNEI. J lost 1 base, V lost 6 bases, and 10 bases had no gene match. In nucleotides, the CDR3 is TGTGCCAGCAGGGAAACAAGCGGGGGGTGGTCCTACAATGAGCAGTTCTTC. This encodes CASRETSGGWSYNEQFF.

The V call is TRBV11-2, the J call TRBJ1-3, with D maybe TRBD1 (5 bases). The CDR3 has 13 residues. Per the germline V gene, CDR1 is SGHAT and CDR2 is FQNNGV. Trimming stripped 8 bases from V and 7 bases from J, with 15 bases between. The CDR3 loop is CASGIAGDNTIYF. The CDR3 DNA sequence: TGTGCCAGCGGCATTGCGGGGGACAACACCATATATTTT.

This rearrangement joins TRBV5-1 to TRBJ2-1; 13 bases fit TRBD2. Trimming took 4 bases from V and 8 from J; bases not matched to a gene: 9. Germline loops: CDR1 SGHRS, CDR2 YFSETQ. The CDR3 contains 16 residues. DNA for the CDR3: TGCGCCAGCAGCCCGCAAAGGGGACTAGCGGGACATGAGCAGTTCTTC. As protein: CASSPQRGLAGHEQFF.

The chain combines TRBV3-1 (or the pseudogene TRBV3-2) with TRBJ1-2; 7 bases are a match to TRBD1. Trimming took 1 base from V and 3 from J; bases not matched to a gene: 2. This CDR3 has 14 residues. Germline CDR1 and CDR2: LGHDT and YNNKEL (reference sequence). The chain's CDR3 is CASSQAGTDYGYTF. DNA of the CDR3: TGTGCCAGCAGCCAAGCCGGGACAGACTATGGCTACACCTTC.

The genes are TRBV18 and TRBJ2-7; TRBD1 might be the D (6 bases). Germline CDR1 reads KGHSH; CDR2 reads LQKENI. The CDR3 is made up of 14 amino acids. The germline V and J ends were trimmed by 4 bases and 0 bases, with 10 bases remaining between them. The CDR3 DNA is TGTGCCAGCTCACAACACAGGGACTCCTACGAGCAGTACGTC. Amino acid sequence: CASSQHRDSYEQYV.

The chain uses TRBV2 and TRBJ2-6; D is perhaps TRBD1 (5 bases). The CDR3 is 15 amino acids. Trimming took off 7 bases at V and 0 bases at J, with 10 bases between the two ends. In germline, CDR1 is SNHLY, CDR2 FYNNEI. CDR3 protein: CASMDTNSGANVLTF. CDR3 DNA sequence: TGTGCCAGCATGGACACCAACTCTGGGGCCAACGTCCTGACTTTC.

This clone was seen only once. J is TRBJ1-2 and V is TRBV29-1; no firm D call. Germline V gene data show CDR1 as SQVTM and CDR2 as ANQGSEA. CDR3 size: 12 residues. With 1 base removed from V and 4 bases from J, the gap between germline ends came to 7 bases. Here the CDR3 DNA reads TGCAGCGTTGAAGGGGGAGGCTATGGCTACACCTTC. Its protein product is CSVEGGGYGYTF.

The rearrangement uses TRBV6-4 and TRBJ2-3, with D possibly matching TRBD1 (5 bases). Germline CDR1 is MRHNA and CDR2 is SNTAGT. Trimming took 8 bases from V and 1 from J, leaving 16 bases between them. The CDR3 length is 15 residues. The CDR3 here is CASSISGKGTDTQYF. The CDR3 DNA reads TGTGCCAGCTCTATTTCAGGGAAGGGCACAGATACGCAGTATTTT.

The J gene is TRBJ1-4, the V gene TRBV2, with D possibly being TRBD1 (5 bases). V lost 3 bases, J lost 6 bases, and 8 bases lay in between. Germline lookup yields CDR1 SNHLY and CDR2 FYNNEI. The CDR3 runs 13 residues. The CDR3 nucleotides read TGTGCCAGCAGTGAGGGGGGGGATGAAAAACTGTTTTTT. Translation: CASSEGGDEKLFF.

This clone was observed a handful of times. The sample contains more than one DNA sequence encoding this CDR3. V and J are TRBV9 and TRBJ1-1; D not certain. From germline, CDR1 is SGDLS and CDR2 YYNGEE. V shed 5 bases and J shed 4 bases, with 9 bases lying between them. This CDR3 is built from 12 residues. The CDR3 sequence is CASRGAGTEAFF. In DNA, the CDR3 is TGTGCCAGCAGGGGCGCGGGCACTGAAGCTTTCTTT.